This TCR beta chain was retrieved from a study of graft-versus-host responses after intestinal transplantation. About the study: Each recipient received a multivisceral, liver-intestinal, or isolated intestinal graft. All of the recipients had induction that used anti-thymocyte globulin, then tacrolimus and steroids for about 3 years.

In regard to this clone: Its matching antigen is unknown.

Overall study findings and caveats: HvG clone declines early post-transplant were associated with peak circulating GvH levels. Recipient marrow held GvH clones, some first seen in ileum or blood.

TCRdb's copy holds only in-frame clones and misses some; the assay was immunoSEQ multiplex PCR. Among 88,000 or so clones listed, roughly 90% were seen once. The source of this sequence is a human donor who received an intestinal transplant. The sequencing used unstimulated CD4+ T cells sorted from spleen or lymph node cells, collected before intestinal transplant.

DNA for the CDR3: TGTGCCAGCAGTTCTAATCGACAGGGATACTACGAGCAGTACTTC. This codes for CASSSNRQGYYEQYF. V is TRBV27 and J is TRBJ2-7; 7 nucleotides align to TRBD1. Losses at the gene ends were 4 bases for V and 3 bases for J; bases not matched to a gene: 9. This CDR3 has 15 amino acids. Germline CDR1 is MNHEY and CDR2 is SMNVEV (reference sequence).